This T cell receptor beta chain was sequenced in a study of spatial heterogeneity in lung cancer. Study information: Each unique TCR and UMI combination was seen more than ten times on average in raw reads.

This clonotype has just a few counts. Its cognate antigen is unknown. V was cut by 6 bases and J by 4 bases, with 15 bases left in between. Germline CDR1 reads MNHEY; CDR2 reads SVGAGI. The CDR3 has 14 residues. Time point meaning: sample taken at primary tumor resection. Whole RNA from tumor, nontumor lung or frozen PBMC was sequenced unsorted. The approximately 79 donors had untreated early-stage non-small cell lung cancer. Study observations and caveats: Tumor TCRs that were ubiquitous and expanded showed up in blood more at resection than follow-up.

The presence of a unique molecular identifier marked each TCR cDNA molecule. TCRdb reprocessed the 5' RACE reads with MiXCR, giving one entry per CDR3 protein. This sample has 75,000 to 85,000 distinct CDR3 sequences; around 21% occur once, and the top ten carry about 6.6%. This specimen was PBMCs, taken at surgery. The clonotype originates from a male donor with early-stage non-small cell lung cancer. The rearrangement links TRBV6-5 to TRBJ1-2; D remains unclear. CDR3 nucleotide sequence: TGTGCCAGCAGGTCGGGAGTTGCTAGCTATGGCTACACCTTC. Amino acids: CASRSGVASYGYTF.